The 7 T cell receptor beta chains presented below share a single source sample, sequenced in a study of blood T cells in healthy people across ages. A J-beta primer mix and a sample-barcoded 5' primer were used in a second PCR of roughly 7 to 12 cycles. In TCRdb, the 5' RACE reads were re-called with MiXCR into one record per CDR3 protein. The repertoire holds over 500,000 distinct CDR3 sequences, with 52% as singletons. The sequencing sample was made of blood. These receptors were taken from a woman older than 75 in good health.

A remark on this clonotype: With a much larger clone just one base away, this may be a read error. The CDR3 DNA sequence: TGTGCCAGCCTACGGAGGAATTCCTACAATGAGCAGTACTTC. This gives the protein CASLRRNSYNEQYF. The chain carries TRBV6-2 or TRBV6-3 and TRBJ2-1; tentatively, D is TRBD2 (5 bases). The J call may be wrong; the DNA end is better matched by TRBJ2-7. The CDR3 extends over 14 amino acids. The V gene's germline CDR1 is MNHEY and CDR2 SVGEGT.

This chain links TRBV4-1 with TRBJ2-5, with D tentatively TRBD2 (5 bases). The DNA end is a closer match to TRBJ2-7, so the J assignment may be wrong. This CDR3 contains 14 residues. CDR1 is MGHRA, CDR2 YSYEKL, per germline. CDR3 DNA sequence: TGCGCCAGCAGCCAAGATGGGTCCGGGGACGAGCAGTACTTC. Its protein is CASSQDGSGDEQYF.

Concerning this clonotype itself: A much more abundant neighbour one base away suggests this may be a read error. The V call is TRBV20-1, the J call TRBJ2-3; D possibly corresponds to TRBD2 (5 bases). The CDR3 loop spans 15 amino acids. CDR1 and CDR2 from the germline V gene are DFQATT and SNEGSKA (reference sequence). Trimming took 0 bases from V and 3 from J, leaving 13 bases between them. The DNA for the CDR3 is TGCAGTGCTAGAGACCCACGAGGGCTTACAGATACGCAGTATTTT. Its translation: CSARDPRGLTDTQYF.

The J gene is TRBJ2-7, the V gene TRBV29-1; 7 bases are shared with TRBD1. Germline CDR1 reads SQVTM; CDR2 reads ANQGSEA. The CDR3 covers 12 residues. V trimming: 3 bases; J trimming: 4 bases; junction bases outside the gene matches: 3. CDR3: CSVDVRGYEQYF. The CDR3 region has the DNA TGCAGCGTTGATGTCAGGGGGTACGAGCAGTACTTC.

This clonotype was found many times. The chain carries TRBV18 and TRBJ2-3; D is undetermined. The germline V and J ends were trimmed by 4 bases and 2 bases, with 10 bases remaining between them. The CDR3 runs to 14 residues. Germline CDR1 and CDR2: KGHSH and LQKENI. The CDR3 nucleotides are TGTGCCAGCTCACGAAGCAGATCCACAGATACGCAGTATTTT. Protein sequence: CASSRSRSTDTQYF.

This clonotype was seen a handful of times. The chain uses TRBV7-9 and TRBJ1-1; D is undetermined. The CDR3 runs to 16 residues. The V end was cut by 7 bases, the J end by 1 base, with 19 bases between. The V gene's germline CDR1 is SEHNR and CDR2 FQNEAQ (reference sequence). The CDR3 loop reads CASILSPSLGNTEAFF. CDR3 in DNA: TGTGCCAGCATCCTCAGTCCTTCTCTAGGGAACACTGAAGCTTTCTTT. Based on the CDR3 plus reference TRBV7-9 and TRBJ1-1, the full variable domain is DTGVSQNPRHKITKRGQNVTFRCDPISEHNRLYWYRQTLGQGPEFLTYFQNEAQLEKSRLLSDRFSAERPKGSFSTLEIQRTEQGDSAMYLCASILSPSLGNTEAFFGQGTRLTVV.

Concerning this clonotype itself: This clone may be a read error of a much larger clone one base away. The rearrangement links TRBV12-3 or TRBV12-4 to TRBJ1-2; tentative D call: TRBD1 (5 bases). This CDR3 comprises 18 residues. The CDR3 sequence: CASSPSPVGVAVRRGCTF. The CDR3 DNA is TGCGCCAGCAGCCCCTCCCCTGTCGGTGTGGCAGTTCGGCGGGGCTGCACCTTC.